The present T cell receptor (beta chain) was sequenced within a study of molecular identifiers for immune sequencing clone quantification. Study results and limitations: Effector cells had over 98% of their molecules in clones above 20 RNA copies, while naive cells had under 1%.

This clonotype was seen only a few times. The antigen is unknown. TCRdb independently ran MiXCR on the PCR reads; one entry per CDR3 protein. The profile shows some 590,000 distinct CDR3 sequences, 25% of them singletons. The length of the CDR3 is 16 residues. Unmatched junction bases numbered 12, after V lost 2 bases and J lost 4 bases. CDR1 is SQVTM and CDR2 is ANQGSEA in the germline V gene. Material for sequencing was naive CD8+ T cells from blood, with Jurkat cell RNA spiked in. Specified subset: FACS-sorted CD8+CD4-CCR7+CD45RA+ naive T cells. The sequence derives from a human donor in good health. Some libraries in this study had Jurkat cell RNA spiked in. The chain uses TRBV29-1 and TRBJ2-3; 7 bases line up with TRBD2. In DNA, the CDR3 is TGCAGCGTTGAACGGGAAGAAGCGGGGCATTCAGATACGCAGTATTTT. Amino acid sequence: CSVEREEAGHSDTQYF.